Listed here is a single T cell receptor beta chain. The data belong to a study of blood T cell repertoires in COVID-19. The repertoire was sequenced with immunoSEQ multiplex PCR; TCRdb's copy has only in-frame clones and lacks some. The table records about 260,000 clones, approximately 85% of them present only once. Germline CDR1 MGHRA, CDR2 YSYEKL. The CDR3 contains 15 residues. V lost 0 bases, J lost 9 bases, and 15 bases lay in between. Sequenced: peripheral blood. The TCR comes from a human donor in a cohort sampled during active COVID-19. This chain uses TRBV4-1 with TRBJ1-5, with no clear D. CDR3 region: CASSQDGSGRRPQHF. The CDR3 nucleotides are TGCGCCAGCAGCCAAGATGGGTCAGGTCGAAGGCCCCAGCATTTT.